This passage covers 7 T cell receptor beta chains from one sample sequenced in a study of blood T cell repertoires in COVID-19. This table comes from immunoSEQ multiplex PCR, and its TCRdb copy is limited to in-frame clones, with some not included. The sample has more than 95,000 clones; around 90% are singletons. Sequencing was done on a sample of peripheral blood. Receptors were obtained from a human donor in a cohort sampled during active COVID-19.

The chain joins TRBV6-1 to TRBJ2-1, with a possible D match to TRBD2 (6 bases). Trimming stripped 4 bases from V and 3 bases from J, with 19 bases between. Germline V gene data show CDR1 as MNHNS and CDR2 as SASEGT. This CDR3 is built from 17 residues. CDR3 bases: TGTGCCAGCAGTGGGGGATCGGGACTGGGAGTCTACAATGAGCAGTTCTTC. Amino acid sequence: CASSGGSGLGVYNEQFF.

A single count supports this clone. The rearrangement uses TRBV7-2 and TRBJ2-1; 13 bases align to TRBD2. Germline V gene lookup returns CDR1 SGHTA and CDR2 FQGNSA. V was clipped by 7 bases and J by 6 bases; unmatched bases: 3. The CDR3 extends over 14 amino acids. The CDR3 nucleotides read TGTGCCAGCAACAGACTAGCGGGAGGCAATGAGCAGTTCTTC. Translated, it gives CASNRLAGGNEQFF.

CDR3 sequence: CASSNSLGETQYF. The DNA of the CDR3 is TGTGCCAGCAGTAACAGCCTCGGAGAGACCCAGTACTTC. V usage is TRBV6-5 and J usage is TRBJ2-5, with D unclear. Trimming removed 5 bases at V and 4 bases at J, with 11 bases between. The CDR3 covers 13 residues. The germline gives CDR1 MNHEY, CDR2 SVGAGI.

The chain employs TRBV7-2 and TRBJ1-2; perhaps TRBD1 as D (5 bases). Germline CDR1 is SGHTA and CDR2 is FQGNSA. V lost 5 bases to trimming and J lost 3 bases, with 13 bases between them. The CDR3 is made up of 14 amino acids. The chain's CDR3 is CASSTVQADYGYTF. For the CDR3, the DNA is TGTGCCAGCAGCACCGTACAGGCGGACTATGGCTACACCTTC. Full variable domain (rest looked up from reference TRBV7-2 and TRBJ1-2): GAGVSQSPSNKVTEKGKDVELRCDPISGHTALYWYRQSLGQGLEFLIYFQGNSAPDKSGLPSDRFSAERTGGSVSTLTIQRTQQEDSAVYLCASSTVQADYGYTFGSGTRLTVV.

V gene TRBV19 combines with J gene TRBJ2-5; 12 positions agree with TRBD2. The CDR3 has 17 residues. With 0 bases clipped from V and 2 bases from J, the junction kept 4 bases outside the gene matches. The germline CDR1 and CDR2 sequences are LNHDA and SQIVND (reference sequence). The CDR3 bases are TGTGCCAGTAGTATAGAAGGTGGACTAGCGGGACAAGAGACCCAGTACTTC. The encoded protein is CASSIEGGLAGQETQYF.

The J gene is TRBJ2-7, the V gene TRBV9; perhaps TRBD1 as D (6 bases). Germline V lookup: CDR1 SGDLS, CDR2 YYNGEE. The V gene lost 0 bases and the J gene lost 3 bases, with 13 bases spanning the gap. The CDR3 is made up of 15 amino acids. The CDR3 here is CASSVAGTPNYEQYF. CDR3 DNA: TGTGCCAGCAGCGTAGCCGGGACACCCAACTACGAGCAGTACTTC.

This sequence joins TRBV6-5 and TRBJ2-3; maybe TRBD2 (7 bases). V shed 0 bases and J shed 6 bases, with 13 bases lying between them. Germline CDR1 and CDR2: MNHEY and SVGAGI. The length of the CDR3 is 15 residues. CDR3 nucleotides: TGTGCCAGCAGTTACTCAGCAGGGGAGGGCGATACGCAGTATTTT. It specifies CASSYSAGEGDTQYF.